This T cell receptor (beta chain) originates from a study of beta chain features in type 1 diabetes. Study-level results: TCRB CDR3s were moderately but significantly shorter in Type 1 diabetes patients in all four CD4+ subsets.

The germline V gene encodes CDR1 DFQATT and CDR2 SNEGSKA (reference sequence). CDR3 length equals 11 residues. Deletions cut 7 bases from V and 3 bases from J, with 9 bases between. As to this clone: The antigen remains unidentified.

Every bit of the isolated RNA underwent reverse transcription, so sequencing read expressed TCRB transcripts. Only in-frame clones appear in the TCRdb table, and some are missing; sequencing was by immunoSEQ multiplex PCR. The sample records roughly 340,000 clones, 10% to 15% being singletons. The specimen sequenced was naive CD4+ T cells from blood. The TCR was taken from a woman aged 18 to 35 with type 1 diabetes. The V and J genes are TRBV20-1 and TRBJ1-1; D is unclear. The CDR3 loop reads CSVPTDTEAFF. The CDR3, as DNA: TGCAGTGTACCCACGGACACTGAAGCTTTCTTT.